The sequence of this T cell receptor (beta chain) was determined in a study of T cells after yellow fever vaccination. At the level of the study: SMART-Seq v4 Ultra Low Input handled preparation of low-cell-number fractions.

Germline V gives CDR1 SNHLY, CDR2 FYNNEI. CDR3 length equals 13 residues. V lost 6 bases, J lost 9 bases, and 6 bases stayed unmatched. General study results and limits: FACS-sorted repertoires could contain abundant clonotypes contaminating from the bulk population. Clonotypes appearing in both CD4 and CD8 compartments existed, and their share was small.

TCR cDNA was made by 5'RACE template switching, adding a universal primer site and UMIs. TCRdb recomputed calls from the 5' RACE reads with MiXCR, one row per CDR3 protein. The data contain 280,000 or so distinct CDR3 sequences, less than 9.5% of them singletons. To note about this clonotype: Its antigen is not known.

Material: CD4+ T cells sorted from PBMCs, obtained 5 days after the yellow fever booster vaccination. The rearrangement joins TRBV2 to TRBJ2-4; 9 positions agree with TRBD1. This TCR was sampled from a man between 18 and 29 years old who received the YFV17D yellow fever vaccine. The CDR3 sequence: CASSLGTGSIQYF. CDR3 DNA sequence: TGTGCCAGCAGCCTTGGGACAGGGTCCATTCAGTACTTC.